The present T cell receptor beta chain was sequenced within a study of T cells in Graves' hyperthyroidism and ophthalmopathy. Study results and limitations: Blood samples included most of the expanded thyroid clonotypes exceeding 0.001.

This clonotype was counted many times. Its antigen is currently unknown. The investigators amplified TCR beta CDR3 regions from RNA transcripts. First-round RT-PCR targeting the TCR CDR3 was performed with the HTBI primer set. MiXCR, run by TCRdb on the multiplex PCR reads, gives a single entry per CDR3 protein. The sample has a few hundred thousand distinct CDR3 sequences, around 20% seen once. V trimming: 2 bases; J trimming: 0 bases; junction bases outside the gene matches: 6. The CDR3 extends over 16 amino acids. The source is a man younger than 35 with Graves' hyperthyroidism. Sequencing was done on a sample of blood. The chain links TRBV12-3 or TRBV12-4 to TRBJ1-1; the match to TRBD1 covers 7 bases. The CDR3 DNA sequence: TGTGCCAGCAGTTTATGGGACAGACCTATGAACACTGAAGCTTTCTTT. It translates to CASSLWDRPMNTEAFF.